Below are 32 T cell receptor beta chains sequenced from a single sample in a study of metastatic and nonmetastatic thyroid tumors. TCRdb ran MiXCR on the PCR reads. The repertoire consists of 5,000 or so clones, with around a fifth occurring once and the leading ten covering approximately 6.4%. There were no patients who had received any treatment before thyroid surgery. Sequenced sample: adjacent normal tissue. The receptors originated from a female donor with papillary thyroid cancer or a benign thyroid nodule (not recorded which). Some clones in this sample may be carry-over from other donors' samples.

This clone has a count of ten or more. This chain links TRBV18 with TRBJ2-2; D uncertain. Germline values: CDR1 KGHSH, CDR2 LQKENI. The CDR3 is made up of 14 amino acids. The germline V and J ends were trimmed by 0 bases and 2 bases, with 4 bases remaining between them. The CDR3 is CASSPPSNTGELFF. The CDR3 DNA sequence: TGTGCCAGCTCACCACCTTCAAACACCGGGGAGCTGTTTTTT.

The rearrangement links TRBV14 to TRBJ1-5, with D uncertain. The CDR3 totals 18 residues. V was pared by 0 bases and J by 4 bases, with 19 bases between. Germline CDR1 reads SGHDN; CDR2 reads FVKESK. The CDR3 reads CASSQDSIGQDQNQPQHF. The DNA of the CDR3 is TGTGCCAGCAGCCAAGACTCGATAGGGCAGGACCAAAATCAGCCCCAGCATTTT.

This sequence joins TRBV28 and TRBJ2-5, with 9 positions matching TRBD1. With 10 bases clipped from V and 0 bases from J, the junction kept 15 bases outside the gene matches. The length of the CDR3 is 17 residues. Germline V CDR1 and CDR2: MDHEN, SYDVKM. CDR3 DNA: TGTGCCATTTCAACAACGTGGACAGGGGCCGACCAAGAGACCCAGTACTTC. Its protein product is CAISTTWTGADQETQYF.

For this clone: Germline is not matched at one junction end, which may reflect a read error. The gene calls are TRBV2 and TRBJ2-6, with a weak D call TRBD1 (6 bases). In germline, CDR1 is SNHLY, CDR2 FYNNEI. The CDR3 consists of 15 residues. CDR3: CASTQGTSGSNVLTF. The CDR3 DNA follows: TGTGCCAGCACACAGGGAACCTCTGGGTCCAACGTCCTTACTTTC.

On this clone itself: This may stem from a read error, because a much larger clone lies one nucleotide away. Written as DNA, the CDR3 is TGCAGCGTTGCGATAGCGGGGACTGGGGAGCAGTTCTTC. Its protein product is CSVAIAGTGEQFF. The chain uses TRBV29-1 and TRBJ2-1, with TRBD2 matching 8 bases. V dropped 4 bases and J dropped 10; count of bases not matched to a gene: 9. CDR1 and CDR2 from the germline V gene are SQVTM and ANQGSEA. The CDR3 covers 13 residues.

This clone is categorized as large. The V call is TRBV6-5, the J call TRBJ1-2, with 8 bases lining up with TRBD1. The CDR3 spans 15 residues. CDR1 and CDR2 from the germline V gene are MNHEY and SVGAGI. V dropped 1 base and J dropped 3; count of bases not matched to a gene: 4. The CDR3 sequence is CASSYLAGGDYGYTF. CDR3 nucleotide sequence: TGTGCCAGCAGTTACTTGGCAGGGGGCGACTATGGCTACACCTTC.

This clone was picked up a small number of times. The V gene is TRBV7-2, the J gene TRBJ1-2, with D possibly being TRBD1 (6 bases). Germline V gene sequence: CDR1 SGHTA, CDR2 FQGNSA. V gave up 8 bases and J gave up 4 bases, with 11 bases separating them. The CDR3 is 12 residues long. CDR3 sequence: CASASGAYGYTF. The CDR3, as DNA: TGTGCCAGCGCCTCGGGGGCCTATGGCTACACCTTC.

In this sample, this clone turned up a few times. The V and J genes are TRBV12-3 or TRBV12-4 and TRBJ2-1, with TRBD2 matching over 12 bases. The CDR3 extends over 17 amino acids. Losses at the gene ends were 6 bases for V and 3 bases for J; bases not matched to a gene: 9. CDR3 sequence reads: CASSPRLAGDNYNEQFF. CDR3 coding DNA: TGTGCCAGCAGCCCAAGACTAGCGGGAGATAACTACAATGAGCAGTTCTTC.

J is TRBJ2-7 and V is TRBV20-1, with TRBD1 matching 11 bases. Germline CDR1 DFQATT, CDR2 SNEGSKA (reference sequence). After removal of 0 bases from V and 6 bases from J, the junction contained 7 bases not matched to a gene. This CDR3 contains 15 residues. The CDR3 coding sequence is TGCAGTGCTAGAGATCCGGACAGGGGGCTGTTCGAGCAGTACTTC. It encodes CSARDPDRGLFEQYF.

This chain connects TRBV10-2 to TRBJ1-2; D uncertain. V was pared by 3 bases and J by 7 bases, with 15 bases between. Germline CDR1 and CDR2: WSHSY and SAAADI. The CDR3 covers 14 residues. The CDR3 region is CASSDSLGLCGYTF. The DNA for the CDR3 is TGCGCCAGCAGTGACTCCTTAGGGCTGTGTGGCTACACCTTC.

A note on this clone: A much larger clone lies one base from this, so it may be a read error. This chain uses TRBV7-2 with TRBJ2-7; 13 bases agree with TRBD2. The CDR3 sequence is 15 residues long. In germline, CDR1 is SGHTA, CDR2 FQGNSA. The CDR3 here is CVSSLGLAGANEQYF. CDR3 nucleotide sequence: TGTGTCAGCAGCTTAGGACTAGCGGGAGCGAACGAGCAGTACTTC.

With regard to this clone: Germline and junction disagree at one end, which may indicate a read error. The V call is TRBV2, the J call TRBJ1-6, with TRBD1 identical over 7 bases. Germline lookup yields CDR1 SNHLY and CDR2 FYNNEI. CDR3 length equals 14 residues. CDR3 residues: CSSIVYRGNSPLHF. As DNA, the CDR3 is TGTTCCAGCATTGTGTACAGGGGTAATTCACCCCTCCACTTT.

This clone came up a few times. The V and J genes are TRBV27 and TRBJ2-5; 7 bases are a match to TRBD2. The V segment lost 7 bases and the J segment 5 bases; nucleotides outside the gene matches: 7. The CDR3 loop spans 13 amino acids. The germline CDR1 and CDR2 sequences are MNHEY and SMNVEV (reference sequence). The CDR3: CASMGGSEETQYF. CDR3 nucleotide sequence: TGTGCCAGCATGGGAGGGAGCGAGGAGACCCAGTACTTC.

This clone showed up just a few times. A much larger clone differs from this one at a single base, so this may be a read error. The J gene is TRBJ1-3, the V gene TRBV3-1, with TRBD1 identical over 8 bases. J lost 7 bases, V lost 3 bases, and 14 bases had no gene match. CDR3 size: 17 residues. Germline V gene lookup returns CDR1 LGHDT and CDR2 YNNKEL (reference sequence). The CDR3 reads CASSHTSRGRFGNTIYF. Here the CDR3 DNA reads TGTGCCAGCAGCCATACCAGCAGGGGGCGCTTCGGGAACACCATATATTTT.

The chain has TRBV6-1 and TRBJ1-2; 8 bases match TRBD1. V was clipped by 6 bases and J by 6 bases; unmatched bases: 6. This CDR3 comprises 13 residues. Germline CDR1 reads MNHNS; CDR2 reads SASEGT. The CDR3 loop reads CASSLGQADGYTF. CDR3 DNA sequence: TGTGCCAGCAGCCTGGGACAGGCGGATGGCTACACCTTC.

CDR3 protein: CASSRGQAANEKLFF. The CDR3 DNA sequence: TGTGCCAGCAGTAGGGGACAGGCGGCTAATGAAAAACTGTTTTTT. This chain joins TRBV27 and TRBJ1-4; 8 positions match TRBD1. Germline V lookup: CDR1 MNHEY, CDR2 SMNVEV (reference sequence). The CDR3 runs to 15 residues. The ends lost 5 bases at V and 3 bases at J; junction bases unmatched: 5.

About this clone itself: At one boundary the junction diverges from the germline segment, which might be a read error. This rearrangement joins TRBV28 to TRBJ2-5, with 8 nucleotides matching TRBD1. The CDR3 totals 14 residues. Germline lookup yields CDR1 MDHEN and CDR2 SYDVKM. CDR3 protein: CARSSTGGEETQYF. The CDR3 DNA reads as TGTGCCAGAAGTTCAACAGGGGGAGAGGAGACCCAGTACTTC.

By proportion, this clone is medium-sized. The chain couples TRBV11-2 to TRBJ1-1, with a possible D match to TRBD1 (6 bases). CDR1 and CDR2 from the germline V gene are SGHAT and FQNNGV. The CDR3 sequence is 14 residues long. The V gene lost 1 base and the J gene lost 1 base, with 7 bases spanning the gap. The CDR3 reads CASSLVGQNTEAFF. The CDR3 DNA is TGTGCCAGCAGCTTAGTGGGACAGAACACTGAAGCTTTCTTT.

This clone showed up many times. J is TRBJ2-2 and V is TRBV3-1, with D perhaps matching TRBD2 (6 bases). The CDR3 contains 16 residues. The V end was cut by 5 bases, the J end by 1 base, with 14 bases between. Germline CDR1 reads LGHDT; CDR2 reads YNNKEL (reference sequence). This CDR3 reads CASSSLAFGNTGELFF. The CDR3 DNA reads as TGTGCCAGCAGCTCCCTAGCGTTTGGGAACACCGGGGAGCTGTTTTTT.

This clone was counted ten times or more. Because it lacks the conserved phenylalanine or tryptophan at the end, this CDR3 is likely a read error. No DNA is shown, since the ends of the CDR3 on it are uncertain; the CDR3 is the one TCRdb lists. The chain links TRBV7-9 to TRBJ2-6; TRBD2 is the table's D call and was not checked against the DNA. CDR1 and CDR2 (germline): SEHNR, FQNEAQ (reference sequence). The CDR3 is 11 residues long, ends included. The CDR3 spells CASSSTSVLPS.

By frequency in the sample, this clone is medium-sized. The V and J genes are TRBV20-1 and TRBJ1-1; the match to TRBD1 covers 7 bases. The V segment lost 1 base and the J segment 4 bases; nucleotides outside the gene matches: 9. CDR1 DFQATT and CDR2 SNEGSKA come from the germline V gene (reference sequence). The CDR3 has 15 residues. The CDR3 DNA sequence: TGCAGTGCTAGAGCCAGGGGGATAATCGGCACTGAAGCTTTCTTT. It is translated as CSARARGIIGTEAFF.

At least ten counts were recorded for this clone. The chain joins TRBV5-4 to TRBJ2-5; the D gene is possibly TRBD2 (5 bases). In germline, CDR1 is SGHNT, CDR2 YYREEE (reference sequence). This CDR3 has 13 residues. With 4 bases removed from V and 5 bases from J, the gap between germline ends came to 12 bases. In DNA form, the CDR3 reads TGTGCCAGCAGCGCGGGCCTGGAGGAGACCCAGTACTTC. Its protein product is CASSAGLEETQYF. Filled out from reference TRBV5-4 and TRBJ2-5, the complete variable domain reads ETGVTQSPTHLIKTRGQQVTLRCSSQSGHNTVSWYQQALGQGPQFIFQYYREEENGRGNFPPRFSGLQFPNYSSELNVNALELDDSALYLCASSAGLEETQYFGPGTRLLVL.

The genes are TRBV4-2 and TRBJ2-3; 10 nucleotides align to TRBD2. The CDR3 length is 19 residues. Germline V gene data show CDR1 as LGHNA and CDR2 as YNFKEQ. V was pared by 4 bases and J by 1 base, with 14 bases of the junction left unmatched. CDR3 coding DNA: TGTGCCAGCAGCCCCTGGGTAGCGGGGGGTCCCTGGGGCACAGATACGCAGTATTTT. It is translated as CASSPWVAGGPWGTDTQYF.

The chain links TRBV15 to TRBJ2-5, with 10 bases identical to TRBD1. The J call may be wrong; the DNA end is better matched by TRBJ2-1. The CDR3 sequence is 15 residues long. Germline V CDR1 and CDR2: LNHNV, YYDKDF (reference sequence). CDR3 sequence: CATSFRTGGYREQFF. The CDR3 coding sequence is TGTGCCACCAGTTTTCGGACAGGGGGTTACCGGGAGCAGTTCTTC.

This clone was seen at least ten times. This may come from a read error, since a much larger clone is one base off. Within the sample, other DNA sequences also encode this same CDR3. This rearrangement joins TRBV5-1 to TRBJ1-2; tentatively, D is TRBD1 (5 bases). Germline V gives CDR1 SGHRS, CDR2 YFSETQ. Trimming stripped 4 bases from V and 7 bases from J, with 26 bases between. The CDR3 contains 17 residues. Here the CDR3 DNA reads TGCGCCAGCAGCGCCGGGGCAGGGCCCGAAGGGATCGTTGGCTACACCTTC. It encodes CASSAGAGPEGIVGYTF.

In this sample, this clone is medium-sized. The genes are TRBV11-1 and TRBJ2-3; 8 nucleotides line up with TRBD1. The ends lost 5 bases at V and 1 base at J; junction bases unmatched: 8. Germline V gene sequence: CDR1 SGHAT, CDR2 FQDESV (reference sequence). This CDR3 has 16 residues. CDR3 amino acids: CASSPRTGKGTDTQYF. CDR3 sequence (DNA): TGTGCCAGCAGCCCTAGGACAGGGAAGGGCACAGATACGCAGTATTTT.

This clone was seen a handful of times. One end of the junction fails to match germline, which may point to a read error. The chain is built from TRBV10-3 and TRBJ2-6; 7 positions match TRBD2. CDR3 length equals 18 residues. Germline CDR1 reads ENHRY; CDR2 reads SYGVKD. DNA of the CDR3: TGTGCCATCAGTGAGTCGAAGTGGGGGGGTGCTGGGTCCAACGTCCTGACTTTC. This encodes CAISESKWGGAGSNVLTF.

This clone was picked up a small number of times. The chain combines TRBV7-2 with TRBJ1-1; no clear D. The CDR3 covers 14 residues. Trimming pared 5 bases from V and 4 bases from J, leaving 14 bases between. Germline assignment: CDR1 SGHTA and CDR2 FQGNSA. The CDR3 region has the DNA TGTGCCAGCAGCGAGATAGGTGGGAGCACTGAAGCTTTCTTT. It is translated as CASSEIGGSTEAFF.

With respect to this clone: The conserved final phenylalanine or tryptophan is absent from the CDR3, which likely points to a read error. Because the CDR3's place on the DNA is in doubt, the DNA is left out and the CDR3 is given as listed by TCRdb. The chain carries TRBV6-2 or TRBV6-3 and TRBJ2-2; the DNA was not compared with TRBD1, the D call given in the table. The CDR3 length equals 15 residues, ends included. Germline V CDR1 and CDR2: MNHEY, SVGEGT. CDR3 loop: CATEPRAGGKADRAG.

Comments on this clone: Given a much more abundant clone one base away, this may be a read error. This sequence joins TRBV5-1 and TRBJ2-3; TRBD1 matches at 9 bases. The V and J ends lost 7 bases and 3 bases, in that order; junction bases with no gene match: 6. Germline lookup yields CDR1 SGHRS and CDR2 YFSETQ. The CDR3 consists of 14 residues. The CDR3 sequence is CASGTGQGTDTQYF. For the CDR3, the DNA is TGCGCCAGCGGCACGGGACAGGGAACAGATACGCAGTATTTT. Complete variable domain (other parts from reference TRBV5-1 and TRBJ2-3): KAGVTQTPRYLIKTRGQQVTLSCSPISGHRSVSWYQQTPGQGLQFLFEYFSETQRNKGNFPGRFSGRQFSNSRSEMNVSTLELGDSALYLCASGTGQGTDTQYFGPGTRLTVL.

Relative to its sample, this clone is medium-sized. CDR3 DNA sequence: TGCGCCAGCAGCTTTACGGGGGGAACAGATACGCAGTATTTT. Translation: CASSFTGGTDTQYF. V gene TRBV5-1 combines with J gene TRBJ2-3; 7 bases are a match to TRBD2. Germline assignment: CDR1 SGHRS and CDR2 YFSETQ. CDR3 size: 14 residues. Trimming took 2 bases from V and 3 from J; bases not matched to a gene: 3.

About this clone itself: Because it lacks the conserved phenylalanine or tryptophan at the end, this CDR3 is likely a read error. The rearrangement joins TRBV14 to TRBJ1-1; 9 bases agree with TRBD1. The CDR3 covers 15 residues. Germline V gene sequence: CDR1 SGHDN, CDR2 FVKESK. Losses at the gene ends were 4 bases for V and 4 bases for J; bases not matched to a gene: 7. This CDR3 reads CASSRLVTGGTEAFS. In DNA form, the CDR3 reads TGTGCCAGCAGCCGCCTCGTGACAGGGGGCACTGAAGCTTTCTCT.